These T cell receptor beta chains were read from a single sample in a study of PD-L1 blockade in urothelial cancer. The protocol was immunoSEQ multiplex PCR, while the TCRdb copy is restricted to in-frame clones and leaves out a portion. The repertoire holds roughly 39,000 clones, with roughly 90% as singletons. Sequencing was performed on PBMCs, taken around atezolizumab (anti-PD-L1) treatment. The receptor source for this set is a man aged 55 to 69 with urothelial cancer. CDR3s include the opening cysteine and the closing phenylalanine or tryptophan. The D gene is left open where the match is weak. A clone size is listed for some rows: how often the clone was seen (once, few, many), or a class if it is expanded.

>TRBV19|TRBJ2-7|NA|NA
CASKGDIYEQYF
TGTGCCAGTAAGGGGGACATCTACGAGCAGTACTTC
>TRBV11-3|TRBJ2-1|TRBD1|NA
CASSSTGTGDNEQFF
TGTGCCAGCAGCTCGACCGGGACAGGGGACAATGAGCAGTTCTTC
>TRBV28|TRBJ1-1|NA|NA
CASILPGVRAEAFF
TGTGCCAGCATCCTTCCGGGAGTTCGAGCTGAAGCTTTCTTT
>TRBV6-5|TRBJ1-5|NA|NA
CASSYGGFNQPQHF
TGTGCCAGCAGTTACGGGGGGTTCAATCAGCCCCAGCATTTT
>TRBV9|TRBJ2-1|TRBD2|NA
CASSETSGRRYNEQFF
TGTGCCAGCAGCGAGACTAGCGGGAGGAGATACAATGAGCAGTTCTTC
>TRBV18|TRBJ1-1|TRBD1|NA
CASSLNTGVGTEAFF
TGTGCCAGCTCACTAAATACAGGGGTCGGCACTGAAGCTTTCTTT
>TRBV6-6|TRBJ2-7|NA|NA
CASSSMAGLYEQYF
TGTGCCAGCAGTTCTATGGCGGGGCTCTACGAGCAGTACTTC
>TRBV19|TRBJ1-5|TRBD1|NA
CASSTRQGGQPQHF
TGTGCCAGTAGTACAAGACAGGGCGGCCAGCCCCAGCATTTT
>TRBV7-8|TRBJ2-2|NA|NA
CASSLGLLNTGELFF
TGTGCCAGCAGCCTGGGACTTCTGAACACCGGGGAGCTGTTTTTT
>TRBV4-1|TRBJ2-1|TRBD1|NA
CASSQEAGTANEQFF
TGCGCCAGCAGCCAAGAGGCCGGGACAGCAAATGAGCAGTTCTTC
>TRBV6-5|TRBJ1-1|NA|NA
CASTSGVDTEAFF
TGTGCCAGCACCTCAGGGGTAGACACTGAAGCTTTCTTT
>TRBV4-1|TRBJ1-4|TRBD1|once
CASSDRDRWGKLFF
TGCGCCAGCAGCGACCGGGACAGGTGGGGGAAACTGTTTTTT
>TRBV11-3|TRBJ2-2|TRBD2|NA
CASSLTWGGGRNTGELFF
TGTGCCAGCAGCCTAACTTGGGGAGGCGGGAGGAACACCGGGGAGCTGTTTTTT
>TRBV23-1|TRBJ2-1|TRBD2|once
CASSQSGTSGPFSYNEQFF
TGCGCCAGCAGTCAATCCGGGACTAGCGGGCCTTTCTCCTACAATGAGCAGTTCTTC
>TRBV19|TRBJ2-7|NA|NA
CASSTPGSRGNEQYF
TGTGCCAGTAGTACCCCCGGGAGTAGGGGTAACGAGCAGTACTTC
>TRBV6-1|TRBJ2-3|TRBD2|NA
CASSDVAGVRSDTQYF
TGTGCCAGCAGTGATGTAGCGGGAGTACGCTCAGATACGCAGTATTTT
>TRBV6-5|TRBJ1-2|NA|NA
CASSYSGRPRYGYTF
TGTGCCAGCAGTTACTCAGGCAGGCCTCGCTATGGCTACACCTTC
>TRBV11-2|TRBJ1-1|TRBD1|NA
CATGTGGLSGAEAFF
TGTGCCACCGGGACAGGGGGCCTCAGTGGCGCTGAAGCTTTCTTT
>TRBV4-2|TRBJ2-6|TRBD2|NA
CASSQDREGTGANVLTF
TGTGCCAGCAGCCAAGATAGGGAGGGCACTGGGGCCAACGTCCTGACTTTC
>TRBV7-2|TRBJ1-5|NA|NA
CASSLGGKGNQPQHF
TGTGCCAGCAGCTTAGGGGGCAAGGGCAATCAGCCCCAGCATTTT
>TRBV4-2|TRBJ2-7|TRBD2|NA
CASSPGLAGEYEQYF
TGTGCCAGCAGCCCCGGACTAGCGGGGGAGTACGAGCAGTACTTC
>TRBV5-4|TRBJ2-3|TRBD2|NA
CASSYSGSADTQYF
TGTGCCAGCAGCTATAGCGGGAGTGCAGATACGCAGTATTTT
>TRBV5-6|TRBJ2-1|NA|NA
CASSRGAGYNEQFF
TGTGCCAGCAGCCGGGGGGCGGGATACAATGAGCAGTTCTTC
>TRBV7-9|TRBJ2-7|NA|NA
CASTAPEAYEQYF
TGTGCCAGCACCGCCCCGGAGGCCTACGAGCAGTACTTC